Shown below are 5 T cell receptor beta chains from a single sample sequenced in a study of blood T cell repertoires in COVID-19. Measured with immunoSEQ multiplex PCR; TCRdb has only the in-frame clones, and not every one. The repertoire includes approximately 150,000 clones, approximately 80% of them detected once, and more than 5.5% sits in the top ten. Sequences were obtained from peripheral blood. The receptor source for this set is a woman aged 45-59 years in a cohort sampled during active or convalescent COVID-19.

The V call is TRBV2, the J call TRBJ1-1; D gene ambiguous. The V gene's germline CDR1 is SNHLY and CDR2 FYNNEI. The CDR3 totals 13 residues. V gave up 5 bases and J gave up 2 bases, with 9 bases separating them. The CDR3 spells CASSPTVNTEAFF. The CDR3 bases are TGTGCCAGCAGTCCTACAGTTAACACTGAAGCTTTCTTT.

The chain employs TRBV5-8 and TRBJ1-4; D not resolved. CDR1 and CDR2 (germline): SGHTS, YDEGEE. Deletions cut 0 bases from V and 8 bases from J, with 14 bases between. The CDR3 consists of 15 residues. The CDR3 DNA follows: TGTGCCAGCAGCTTGGGGCGGCAGTTTGAAGAAAAACTGTTTTTT. Amino acids: CASSLGRQFEEKLFF.

V is TRBV3-1 (or the pseudogene TRBV3-2) and J is TRBJ2-3, with 8 bases matching TRBD2. The CDR3 covers 15 residues. Germline-derived CDR1 and CDR2 are LGHDT and YNNKEL (reference sequence). After removal of 5 bases from V and 5 bases from J, the junction contained 9 bases not matched to a gene. The CDR3 is CASSRRGAQGDTQYF. For the CDR3, the DNA is TGTGCCAGCAGCAGGCGGGGGGCACAGGGAGATACGCAGTATTTT.

The V and J genes are TRBV2 and TRBJ2-1, with D possibly matching TRBD1 (6 bases). Trimming took off 8 bases at V and 14 bases at J, with 19 bases between the two ends. Germline lookup yields CDR1 SNHLY and CDR2 FYNNEI. The CDR3 has 12 residues. Written as DNA, the CDR3 is TGTGCCAGCGGATACTCAGGACAGCCGAAGTTCTTC. It yields the protein CASGYSGQPKFF.

This clone was counted once. The V call is TRBV18, the J call TRBJ2-2, with TRBD2 as a possible D gene (6 bases). The CDR3 length is 15 residues. Germline V CDR1 and CDR2: KGHSH, LQKENI. The V end lost 8 bases, the J end lost 0 bases, and 13 bases lay between the germline ends. The CDR3 DNA is TGTGCCAGCACCACGGGGACTGCGAACACCGGGGAGCTGTTTTTT. This gives the protein CASTTGTANTGELFF.